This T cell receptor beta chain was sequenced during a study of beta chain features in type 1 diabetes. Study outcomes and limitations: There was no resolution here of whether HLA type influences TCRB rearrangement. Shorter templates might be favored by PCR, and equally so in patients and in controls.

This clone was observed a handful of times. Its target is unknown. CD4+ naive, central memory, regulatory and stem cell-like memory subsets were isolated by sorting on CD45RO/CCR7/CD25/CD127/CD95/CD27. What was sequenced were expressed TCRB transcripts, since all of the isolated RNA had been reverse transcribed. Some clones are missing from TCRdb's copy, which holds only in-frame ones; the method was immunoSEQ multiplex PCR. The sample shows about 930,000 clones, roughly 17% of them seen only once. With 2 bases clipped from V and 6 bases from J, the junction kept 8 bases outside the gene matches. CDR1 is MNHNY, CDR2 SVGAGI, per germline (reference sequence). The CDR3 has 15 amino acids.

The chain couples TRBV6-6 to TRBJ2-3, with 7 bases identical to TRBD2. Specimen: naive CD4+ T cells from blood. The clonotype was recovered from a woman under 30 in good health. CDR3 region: CASSYREARVDTQYF. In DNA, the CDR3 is TGTGCCAGCAGTTACCGGGAGGCTCGGGTGGATACGCAGTATTTT.